The 26 T cell receptor beta chains below come from one sample, sequenced in a study of T cell clonotyping in hematopoietic cell transplantation. Regarding time point: recipient sample about 28 days before transplant, after cytoreduction. Only in-frame clones appear in the TCRdb table, and some are missing; sequencing was by immunoSEQ multiplex PCR. The sample has 20,000 to 25,000 clones, roughly 90% seen once; the top ten hold approximately 4%. Material: peripheral blood mononuclear cells, obtained before stem cell transplant. These receptors were taken from a man between 18 and 35 years old with biphenotypic leukemia. Some clones in this sample may be carry-over from other donors' samples.

This chain uses TRBV18 with TRBJ2-5; D might be TRBD1 (6 bases). The CDR3 covers 17 residues. The V end lost 5 bases, the J end lost 5 bases, and 24 bases lay between the germline ends. CDR1 and CDR2 from the germline V gene are KGHSH and LQKENI. CDR3 in DNA: TGTGCCAGCTCAACTAACCGCAGGGGTCTCCACTCGGAGACCCAGTACTTC. This encodes CASSTNRRGLHSETQYF.

This chain joins TRBV30 and TRBJ2-3; perhaps TRBD2 as D (6 bases). V was pared by 1 base and J by 4 bases, with 12 bases between. CDR3 length: 14 amino acids. Germline CDR1 is GTSNPN and CDR2 is SVGIG (reference sequence). CDR3: CAWSDGGVADTQYF. The DNA for the CDR3 is TGTGCCTGGAGTGACGGGGGTGTCGCAGATACGCAGTATTTT.

The V gene is TRBV30, the J gene TRBJ1-1; tentative D call: TRBD1 (5 bases). The CDR3 totals 12 residues. The V gene lost 0 bases and the J gene lost 14 bases, with 16 bases spanning the gap. From germline, CDR1 is GTSNPN and CDR2 SVGIG (reference sequence). The CDR3 bases are TGTGCCTGGAGTGTCTGGCAGGGAGGGATCTTCTTT. Protein sequence: CAWSVWQGGIFF.

The V gene is TRBV11-2, the J gene TRBJ2-7; tentative D call: TRBD1 (5 bases). In germline, CDR1 is SGHAT, CDR2 FQNNGV. This CDR3 contains 15 residues. Trimming removed 5 bases from V and 3 bases from J, with 17 bases in between. CDR3 nucleotides: TGTGCCAGCAGCCCCAAGGTAGGGGTCGACTACGAGCAGTACTTC. The encoded protein is CASSPKVGVDYEQYF.

This chain joins TRBV11-2 and TRBJ1-6; no firm D call. This CDR3 contains 13 residues. V lost 0 bases, J lost 11 bases, and 8 bases lay in between. Germline V lookup: CDR1 SGHAT, CDR2 FQNNGV. As DNA, the CDR3 is TGTGCCAGCAGCTTAGAAAGGAGAACACCCCTCCACTTT. This encodes CASSLERRTPLHF.

This clone was picked up one time. The chain has TRBV6-5 and TRBJ2-1, with 7 bases matching TRBD1. The length of the CDR3 is 15 residues. CDR1 is MNHEY and CDR2 is SVGAGI in the germline V gene. The ends lost 4 bases at V and 6 bases at J; junction bases unmatched: 9. The CDR3 sequence is CASSSTGMIVNEQFF. CDR3 in DNA: TGTGCCAGCAGTTCGACAGGGATGATAGTCAATGAGCAGTTCTTC.

The chain joins TRBV18 to TRBJ1-5; D possibly corresponds to TRBD1 (6 bases). Trimming stripped 6 bases from V and 6 bases from J, with 12 bases between. The CDR3 runs 13 residues. Germline assignment: CDR1 KGHSH and CDR2 LQKENI. The CDR3 DNA sequence: TGTGCCAGCTCCCAACAGGGCGGTCAGCCCCAGCATTTT. Translation gives CASSQQGGQPQHF.

This clone was detected once. The chain recombines TRBV14 with TRBJ2-1, with 15 bases matching TRBD2. This CDR3 has 18 residues. J gave up 0 bases and V 5 bases, and 5 bases lay outside the gene matches. The germline V gene has CDR1 SGHDN and CDR2 FVKESK. The CDR3 bases are TGTGCCAGCAGCAGGACTAGCGGGAGGGCCAGCTCCTACAATGAGCAGTTCTTC. It is translated as CASSRTSGRASSYNEQFF. Based on the CDR3 plus reference TRBV14 and TRBJ2-1, the full variable domain is EAGVTQFPSHSVIEKGQTVTLRCDPISGHDNLYWYRRVMGKEIKFLLHFVKESKQDESGMPNNRFLAERTGGTYSTLKVQPAELEDSGVYFCASSRTSGRASSYNEQFFGPGTRLTVL.

This clone was seen a handful of times. The rearrangement joins TRBV11-1 to TRBJ1-5; no clear D gene. The V gene lost 0 bases and the J gene lost 1 base, with 4 bases spanning the gap. CDR1 SGHAT and CDR2 FQDESV come from the germline V gene (reference sequence). The CDR3 sequence is 14 residues long. DNA for the CDR3: TGTGCCAGCAGCTTAGCAGGGAGCAATCAGCCCCAGCATTTT. The encoded protein is CASSLAGSNQPQHF.

The chain couples TRBV7-8 to TRBJ2-3; 7 nucleotides agree with TRBD2. This CDR3 comprises 21 residues. V gave up 5 bases and J gave up 0 bases; unmatched junction bases: 23. CDR1 is SGHVS, CDR2 FQNEAQ, per germline. The CDR3 spells CASSPRFLGEGPLFSTDTQYF. Written as DNA, the CDR3 is TGTGCCAGCAGCCCCCGCTTTTTGGGGGAGGGGCCCCTTTTTAGCACAGATACGCAGTATTTT.

J is TRBJ1-4 and V is TRBV11-2; 7 bases agree with TRBD1. Germline V CDR1 and CDR2: SGHAT, FQNNGV. V gave up 5 bases and J gave up 5 bases; unmatched junction bases: 8. CDR3 size: 15 residues. The CDR3 coding sequence is TGTGCCAGCAGCAAAGACACAGGGGTCAATGAAAAACTGTTTTTT. This gives the protein CASSKDTGVNEKLFF.

This chain links TRBV30 with TRBJ1-5; TRBD1 matches 7 bases. The CDR3 has 13 amino acids. Germline V gives CDR1 GTSNPN, CDR2 SVGIG (reference sequence). V shed 0 bases, J shed 12 bases, and the junction held 8 bases outside the gene matches. Here the CDR3 reads CAWSVSGQGVQHF. Here the CDR3 DNA reads TGTGCCTGGAGTGTATCGGGCCAGGGGGTCCAGCATTTT.

With regard to this clone: The junction departs from the called germline gene at one end, perhaps through a read error. V gene TRBV6-5 combines with J gene TRBJ2-7; D not certain. This CDR3 spans 11 amino acids. Germline CDR1 reads MNHEY; CDR2 reads SVGAGI. Here the CDR3 reads CASSHSYEQYF. The CDR3 DNA is TGTGCCAGCAGTCACTCCTACGAGCAGTACTTC.

The chain recombines TRBV5-6 with TRBJ1-5; D is ambiguous. The CDR3 consists of 15 residues. Germline lookup yields CDR1 SGHDT and CDR2 YYEEEE. V shed 1 base and J shed 2 bases, with 10 bases lying between them. The DNA for the CDR3 is TGTGCCAGCAGCTTGTGGGTTCTTGGCAATCAGCCCCAGCATTTT. Residues: CASSLWVLGNQPQHF.

The V gene is TRBV7-9, the J gene TRBJ2-7, with TRBD1 as a possible D gene (6 bases). The CDR3 runs to 14 residues. V was cut by 2 bases and J by 5 bases, with 13 bases left in between. Germline loops: CDR1 SEHNR, CDR2 FQNEAQ (reference sequence). The CDR3 sequence is CASSLTTGKDEQYF. The CDR3 nucleotides read TGTGCCAGCAGCTTAACCACAGGGAAGGACGAGCAGTACTTC.

V gene TRBV7-8 combines with J gene TRBJ1-2, with D possibly TRBD1 on 5 matching bases. V lost 6 bases, J lost 3 bases, and 17 bases lay in between. Germline V lookup: CDR1 SGHVS, CDR2 FQNEAQ. The CDR3 is made up of 15 amino acids. Here the CDR3 DNA reads TGTGCCAGCAGTCAGGGAAGGGGCCGCTACTATGGCTACACCTTC. Its protein product is CASSQGRGRYYGYTF.

In regard to this clone: Germline is not matched at one junction end, which may reflect a read error. V usage is TRBV11-1 and J usage is TRBJ1-2; D uncertain. The CDR3 spans 12 residues. Germline V gene lookup returns CDR1 SGHAT and CDR2 FQDESV (reference sequence). CDR3 sequence reads: CASSSPWGSSYF. For the CDR3, the DNA is TGTGCCAGCAGCTCCCCATGGGGTTCATCATACTTC.

This sequence joins TRBV2 and TRBJ2-3, with 8 bases identical to TRBD2. The V segment lost 4 bases and the J segment 5 bases; nucleotides outside the gene matches: 8. Germline V gene sequence: CDR1 SNHLY, CDR2 FYNNEI. The CDR3 length is 15 residues. DNA of the CDR3: TGTGCCAGCAGTGTTGGTAGCGGGGTAGGAGATACGCAGTATTTT. Translated, it gives CASSVGSGVGDTQYF.

Only a few counts were recorded for this clone. The chain recombines TRBV7-2 with TRBJ1-1, with D tentatively TRBD1 (6 bases). The CDR3 runs to 13 residues. The V and J ends lost 5 bases and 4 bases respectively, with 11 bases between them. Germline V gene data show CDR1 as SGHTA and CDR2 as FQGNSA. As DNA, the CDR3 is TGTGCCAGCAGCCCAGTCAGGGGCACTGAAGCTTTCTTT. Encoded protein: CASSPVRGTEAFF.

The V gene is TRBV4-2, the J gene TRBJ1-1; no reliable D call. V was trimmed by 1 base and J by 6 bases, leaving 18 bases between them. Germline CDR1 LGHNA, CDR2 YNFKEQ. The CDR3 has 16 amino acids. The CDR3 DNA reads as TGTGCCAGCAGCCAAGGGAGGGCAGGAGGTTGGGCTGAAGCTTTCTTT. This encodes CASSQGRAGGWAEAFF.

The chain has TRBV6-1 and TRBJ1-3; 8 bases fit TRBD1. Germline V lookup: CDR1 MNHNS, CDR2 SASEGT. With 7 bases clipped from V and 1 base from J, the junction kept 6 bases outside the gene matches. CDR3 length: 15 residues. In nucleotides, the CDR3 is TGTGCCAGCACCGGGACAGGTTTTTCTGGAAACACCATATATTTT. Protein product: CASTGTGFSGNTIYF.

This clone was counted a few times. The chain links TRBV5-1 to TRBJ1-3; 7 positions agree with TRBD1. The CDR3 is made up of 17 amino acids. Germline loops: CDR1 SGHRS, CDR2 YFSETQ. Trimming cost V 3 bases and J 0 bases; bases outside gene matches: 9. The CDR3 protein is CASSWTGQSLSGNTIYF. The CDR3 DNA sequence: TGCGCCAGCAGCTGGACAGGCCAATCCCTCTCTGGAAACACCATATATTTT.

V usage is TRBV5-1 and J usage is TRBJ2-3; D unclear. Germline V lookup: CDR1 SGHRS, CDR2 YFSETQ. The CDR3 loop spans 16 amino acids. The germline V and J ends were trimmed by 0 bases and 3 bases, with 14 bases remaining between them. Written as DNA, the CDR3 is TGCGCCAGCAGCTTGGAATTCCGTTGGGGTACAGATACGCAGTATTTT. The encoded protein is CASSLEFRWGTDTQYF. Together with reference TRBV5-1 and TRBJ2-3, the CDR3 gives the full variable domain: KAGVTQTPRYLIKTRGQQVTLSCSPISGHRSVSWYQQTPGQGLQFLFEYFSETQRNKGNFPGRFSGRQFSNSRSEMNVSTLELGDSALYLCASSLEFRWGTDTQYFGPGTRLTVL.

This clone was seen just once. The chain has TRBV27 and TRBJ2-1; D perhaps matches TRBD1 (6 bases). Germline assignment: CDR1 MNHEY and CDR2 SMNVEV (reference sequence). The CDR3 has 13 residues. Trimming removed 6 bases from V and 8 bases from J, with 14 bases in between. The CDR3 sequence is CASSYHRADEQFF. In nucleotides, the CDR3 is TGTGCCAGCAGCTACCACAGGGCCGATGAGCAGTTCTTC.

V usage is TRBV11-3 and J usage is TRBJ1-2; D unclear. Germline CDR1 and CDR2: SGHNT and YENEEA. The CDR3 loop spans 13 amino acids. Between the trimmed V and J ends, which lost 2 bases and 4 bases, there was a span of 8 bases. The CDR3 DNA follows: TGTGCCAGCAGCTTAAACCAGCTCTATGGCTACACCTTC. It codes for CASSLNQLYGYTF.

V and J are TRBV19 and TRBJ1-6; TRBD1 agrees at 8 bases. CDR3 length: 16 residues. Germline V gene data show CDR1 as LNHDA and CDR2 as SQIVND (reference sequence). The junction had 10 bases not matched to a gene; V was cut back by 4 bases and J by 8 bases. CDR3 coding DNA: TGTGCCAGTAGTAACCCGACAGGGGAATTTCATTCACCCCTCCACTTT. Amino acid sequence: CASSNPTGEFHSPLHF.